This T cell receptor beta chain was found in a study of CD8 T cells in ankylosing spondylitis. General study findings and limits: Blood of patients with ankylosing spondylitis appeared to be characterized by a TCR beta motif of several highly homologous variants.

On this clonotype itself: Its antigen is currently unknown.

Germline V gene lookup returns CDR1 SGHRS and CDR2 YFSETQ. The CDR3 has 14 amino acids. The V and J ends lost 4 bases and 14 bases, in that order; junction bases with no gene match: 10. Quantitative 5'-RACE with molecular barcodes generated TCR beta libraries. MiXCR, applied by TCRdb to the 5' RACE reads, yields one record per CDR3 protein. In the table there are hundreds of thousands of distinct CDR3 sequences, 10% to 15% of which are singletons. The clonotype comes from a male donor with ankylosing spondylitis. The V call is TRBV5-1, the J call TRBJ2-1; TRBD2 agrees at 12 bases. The sequenced sample consisted of blood, either unsorted or a sorted T cell fraction (not recorded which). The CDR3 spells CASSAESSGRAEFF. CDR3 in DNA: TGCGCCAGCAGCGCAGAATCTAGCGGGAGGGCCGAGTTCTTC.